This passage covers 10 T cell receptor beta chains from one sample sequenced in a study of cytotoxic CD8 clonotypes in ibrutinib-treated CLL. Measured with immunoSEQ multiplex PCR; TCRdb has only the in-frame clones, and not every one. Here the sample spans approximately 46,000 clones, over 60% being singletons. The sample in question was PBMCs, obtained after 12 months of ibrutinib treatment. The receptors were gathered from a human donor with chronic lymphocytic leukemia.

This clone was observed once. V and J are TRBV5-1 and TRBJ2-5; 7 bases match TRBD2. The CDR3 runs to 16 residues. The V gene's germline CDR1 is SGHRS and CDR2 YFSETQ. The V gene end was trimmed by 4 bases and the J gene end by 1 base; junction bases not matched to a gene: 10. The CDR3 coding sequence is TGCGCCAGCAGCCCCGCGGTAGCGGGCTTCCAAGAGACCCAGTACTTC. Residues: CASSPAVAGFQETQYF.

The rearrangement joins TRBV5-1 to TRBJ1-1; 7 bases align to TRBD1. V trimming: 4 bases; J trimming: 1 base; junction bases outside the gene matches: 4. The CDR3 runs to 14 residues. Germline CDR1 reads SGHRS; CDR2 reads YFSETQ. The CDR3 nucleotides read TGCGCCAGCAGCCCCGGGACAGCGAACACTGAAGCTTTCTTT. This encodes CASSPGTANTEAFF.

This clone was found once. The V gene is TRBV10-1, the J gene TRBJ2-1; the match to TRBD2 covers 10 bases. The V segment lost 4 bases and the J segment 9 bases; nucleotides outside the gene matches: 12. Germline V gene lookup returns CDR1 WNHNN and CDR2 SYGVQD (reference sequence). CDR3 length equals 16 residues. CDR3 bases: TGCGCCAGCAGTGCCGGAGCGGGAGGGCCTCGAGGTGAGCAGTTCTTC. It specifies CASSAGAGGPRGEQFF.

There are a few counts of this clone. In nucleotides, the CDR3 is TGTGCCAGCAGTGAAGGGGGGGGACTTTATCAGCCCCAGCATTTT. It translates to CASSEGGGLYQPQHF. The V call is TRBV6-1, the J call TRBJ1-5, with D perhaps matching TRBD1 (5 bases). Trimming removed 1 base at V and 5 bases at J, with 12 bases between. The CDR3 is made up of 15 amino acids. Germline-derived CDR1 and CDR2 are MNHNS and SASEGT.

The rearrangement uses TRBV19 and TRBJ2-3; D remains ambiguous. Per the germline V gene, CDR1 is LNHDA and CDR2 is SQIVND (reference sequence). Trimming left V 5 bases short and J 4 bases short, with 19 bases between. The length of the CDR3 is 16 residues. The CDR3 here is CASSASTLRAADTQYF. The DNA for the CDR3 is TGTGCCAGTAGTGCCAGTACTCTAAGGGCCGCAGATACGCAGTATTTT.

The J gene is TRBJ2-1, the V gene TRBV5-6; TRBD1 might be the D (5 bases). The CDR3 totals 11 residues. Trimming cost V 5 bases and J 10 bases, with 10 bases left between them. Germline V gene lookup returns CDR1 SGHDT and CDR2 YYEEEE. The CDR3 sequence: CASSARGEQFF. As DNA, the CDR3 is TGTGCCAGCAGTGCTAGGGGCGAGCAGTTCTTC.

The chain carries TRBV6-4 and TRBJ2-1; 7 positions match TRBD2. Trimming took 3 bases from V and 2 from J; bases not matched to a gene: 4. Germline CDR1 reads MRHNA; CDR2 reads SNTAGT. CDR3 length: 15 residues. The CDR3 spells CASSEASGTYNEQFF. CDR3 nucleotides: TGTGCCAGCAGTGAGGCTAGCGGAACCTACAATGAGCAGTTCTTC.

The sample holds a few counts of this clone. The chain couples TRBV2 to TRBJ1-2; no clear D gene. The V and J ends lost 6 bases and 5 bases respectively, with 10 bases between them. From germline, CDR1 is SNHLY and CDR2 FYNNEI. The CDR3 length is 12 residues. The CDR3 reads CASRSGRYGYTF. The CDR3 region has the DNA TGTGCCAGCAGATCCGGGCGGTATGGCTACACCTTC.

The chain combines TRBV11-2 with TRBJ1-5; a possible D gene is TRBD1 (6 bases). The V gene lost 0 bases and the J gene lost 7 bases, with 10 bases spanning the gap. In germline, CDR1 is SGHAT, CDR2 FQNNGV. The CDR3 sequence is 14 residues long. CDR3 amino acids: CASSLEGRGQPQHF. The CDR3 DNA is TGTGCCAGCAGCTTAGAGGGGAGGGGGCAGCCCCAGCATTTT. Drawing the rest from reference TRBV11-2 and TRBJ1-5, the complete variable domain is EAGVAQSPRYKIIEKRQSVAFWCNPISGHATLYWYQQILGQGPKLLIQFQNNGVVDDSQLPKDRFSAERLKGVDSTLKIQPAKLEDSAVYLCASSLEGRGQPQHFGDGTRLSIL.

The V call is TRBV13, the J call TRBJ2-2; TRBD1 matches at 10 bases. Per the germline V gene, CDR1 is PRHDT and CDR2 is FYEKMQ (reference sequence). The CDR3 contains 16 residues. J was trimmed by 7 bases and V by 5 bases; bases with no gene match: 10. The CDR3 bases are TGTGCCAGCAGCCTCACCGGACAGGGGGTTAGCGGGGAGCTGTTTTTT. This encodes CASSLTGQGVSGELFF.